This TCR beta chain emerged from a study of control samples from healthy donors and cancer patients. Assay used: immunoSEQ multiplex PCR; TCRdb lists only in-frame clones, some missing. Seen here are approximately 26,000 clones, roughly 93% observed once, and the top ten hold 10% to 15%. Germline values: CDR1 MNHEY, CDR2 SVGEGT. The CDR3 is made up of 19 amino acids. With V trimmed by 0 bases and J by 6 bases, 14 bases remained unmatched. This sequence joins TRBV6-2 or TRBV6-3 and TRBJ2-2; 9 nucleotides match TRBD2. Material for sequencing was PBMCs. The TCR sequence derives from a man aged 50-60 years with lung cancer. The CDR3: CASSYSSIWAASGAGELFF. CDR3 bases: TGTGCCAGCAGTTACTCGAGTATTTGGGCAGCTAGCGGGGCCGGGGAGCTGTTTTTT.